This T cell receptor beta chain stems from a study of blood T cell repertoires in COVID-19. Study-level information: Spain, Italy and the United States supplied samples that represented acute and convalescent COVID-19. PBMCs, B-cell-depleted T cells, or T cells were the source of the cDNA or gDNA that made up the material.

CDR3 length: 16 amino acids. The V gene end was trimmed by 1 base and the J gene end by 7 bases; junction bases not matched to a gene: 9. CDR1 is SGHKS, CDR2 YYEKEE, per germline (reference sequence). Original handling: The assay estimated nucleated cells by amplifying reference gene primers. Using immunoSEQ multiplex PCR, the repertoire was profiled, and TCRdb retains in-frame clones only, with some absent. For V, J and clone size, that table is used; D and trimming come from the DNA. Of 350,000 to 450,000 clones listed, approximately 86% were seen once; the top ten hold roughly 3.1%. The rearrangement uses TRBV5-5 and TRBJ1-5; 9 positions agree with TRBD1. Sample: peripheral blood. The receptor's source is a human donor in a cohort sampled during active COVID-19. CDR3 residues: CASSLSGQGPGQPQHF. CDR3 in DNA: TGTGCCAGCAGCTTGTCGGGACAGGGTCCGGGGCAGCCCCAGCATTTT.